This T cell receptor beta chain was recovered during a study of cytomegalovirus exposure and HLA in healthy donors (TCRdb year 2017). Broadly, across the study: According to an earlier analysis of a few hundred of the donors, about 179 million T cells yielded 117 million unique TCR beta sequences and 250 to 350 Gb of sequence data. Typing coverage differed by locus: A, B, C, DRB1 and DQB1 were typed in about 620-630 donors, DQA1 in 500 to 550, DPA1 in 600 to 610, and DPB1 in 472. HLA typing covered class I and class II loci at four-digit resolution. Among 350 to 400 genotyped donors of the cohort, an average of around 240,000 unique TCR beta nucleotide sequences were sequenced per donor, about a sixth of them non-productive. Using immunosequencing, the study profiled T cell repertoires from 500 to 800 subjects and related those repertoires to cytomegalovirus serostatus. The study aimed to test whether signatures of past pathogen exposure could be identified by cataloging public T cell receptors. The genetic ancestry cluster associated with self-reported Caucasian donors included about four fifths of the approximately 410 genotyped donors. Roughly 5 DR-DQ haplotypes were handled as single units for association and clustering, since linkage in the cohort was strong. An early release that covered roughly 600 HLA-typed donors contained around 330 gigabases of sequencing data and 80 million or so unique TCR sequences. A later analysis re-analyzed previously published TCR beta repertoires from about 730 donors and added high-resolution HLA genotyping to study TCR occurrence patterns. In an earlier analysis of around 540 of the donors, high-throughput TCR beta sequencing was used to judge whether each TCR beta V gene segment behaved as functional or pseudogenic. Along with the roughly 700-subject first cohort, a separate validation cohort of roughly 110 different subjects was used. Genome-wide SNP genotypes for about three fifths of the roughly 700 donors were used in a later genetic analysis, which treated that subset as a discovery cohort. The later analysis used no new phenotypic data to find candidate immune exposures, relying instead on TCR beta sequences and their occurrence across donors. Every discovery cohort repertoire had been produced on one sequencing platform. Alongside the repertoire data, information on donor age, sex, ethnicity and CMV serostatus was compiled. High-throughput TCR immunosequencing, statistical association of individual TCRs with disease status, and machine learning were combined to predict cytomegalovirus infection status. Broad study findings and their caveats: Assigning TCR associations to individual alleles was difficult when HLA alleles, especially DR and DQ, strongly co-occurred. Linkage disequilibrium might explain the correlated functional status among segregating V segments, but an unknown experimental factor could not be excluded. A later genetic analysis associated a missense DCLRE1C variant with V-gene and J-gene trimming of TCR beta chains, and an independent cohort replicated the association. Compared with the roughly 670-donor mean, donors in an Asian-associated ancestry cluster had fewer N-insertions in productive TCRs, according to a later genetic analysis. A few of the identified cytomegalovirus-associated TCR beta chains were confirmed in vitro to be specific for cytomegalovirus antigens. In an earlier analysis of 587 of the donors, most TCR beta V segments were observed in productive rearrangements about 87% or about 30% of the time, broadly matching IMGT annotations. Some IMGT-functional V segments, including TRBV6-2 and TRBV6-3, could not be told apart with the 87-base-pair reads, so those segments were excluded. In a later analysis, the rate of TCR association differed among HLA loci, with DRB1 alleles having the most associated TCRs and HLA-C alleles having the fewest. Because counts were too low, 15 to 20 rarely observed V segments, including chromosome 9 orphons, were excluded from the earlier analysis of some 590 of the donors. A further reported finding was that TCR beta sequences accurately predicted the HLA-A and HLA-B alleles for most subjects in the first cohort. Most TCR sequences were seen in very few donors, while some public TCRs were found in many individuals. The study gave a list of around 170 TCR beta chains associated with cytomegalovirus. Roughly uniform sequencing depth across donors was assumed in presence/absence analyses, although this assumption may not hold. The sequencing pipeline was judged likely to have produced a cluster of highly shared sequence variants as a technical artifact. A later analysis reported that several top co-occurrence clusters appeared linked to parvovirus B19, influenza, CMV and Epstein-Barr virus. Cytomegalovirus status was reported to be diagnosed by the classifier with high specificity and sensitivity in both the original and validation cohorts. According to the authors, the approach could potentially be generalized to other disease states and immunological phenotypes. Most CMV-associated TCR beta chains appeared to be HLA-restricted in a later analysis, and the HLA associations seemed to be driven largely by CMV exposure. In a later analysis, HLA-associated TCR beta chains showed more clonal expansion and lower generation probabilities than non-associated chains that were equally common. At a false discovery rate of 0.05, a later analysis linked some 18,000 TCR beta sequences to specific HLA alleles. Because some donors lacked HLA typing at each locus, the association tests relied only on the typed subset. Immune exposure information for the cohort was limited to CMV serostatus. In this cohort, only TCR beta chains were sequenced, and detectable features were limited by the absence of alpha or paired-chain data.

The cohort was made up of about 610 healthy bone marrow donors. At the time of sampling, all cohort members were nominally healthy, though unrecorded immune exposures were likely present. The donor was CMV seronegative and was included in the group of several hundred seronegative cohort members. A peripheral blood sample was provided by each donor, and peripheral blood mononuclear cells were used for TCR beta sequencing. Genomic DNA extraction from the blood cell samples was performed with the Qiagen DNeasy Blood Extraction Kit. Worth noting for this clone: Which antigen it targets is not known. No base quality information exists; no much larger clone differs at one position.

Measured from the cysteine to the phenylalanine, the CDR3 is 14 residues long. CDR3 DNA is the only sequence kept; it has 42 bases, read in frame from the first base. V is pruned by 4 bases and J by 4 bases, leaving 4 bases of the junction without a gene match. CDR1 and CDR2, looked up from the germline V gene, are SGHDN and FVKESK. Library preparation was by the immunoSEQ multiplex PCR assay. A mixture of 60 forward primers for TCR Vbeta segments and 13 reverse primers for TCR Jbeta segments was used in the multiplex PCR. A multiplex PCR assay on genomic DNA amplified the CDR3 region of rearranged TCR beta genes. On the Illumina HiSeq System, the amplified TCR beta libraries were sequenced as 87-base-pair reads. The study's processing was this. A later analysis counted about 80 million unique TCR beta chains across the 550 to 800 repertoires, and some 11 million of these chains were shared by at least two donors. Raw reads were error-corrected and collapsed into unique sequences with a nearest-neighbor algorithm that merged closely related sequences to remove PCR and sequencing errors. Alignment of CDR3 sequences to IMGT reference sequences was used to assign V, D and J gene segments. For a sequence to be retained, a match of at least six nucleotides was required to both a V gene segment and a J gene segment. A rearrangement counted as productive if the CDR3 had no stop codons and remained in frame with V and J, and every other rearrangement counted as non-productive. CDR3 was defined according to IMGT convention as the region running from the second conserved V-encoded cysteine to the conserved J-encoded phenylalanine. The earlier analysis of 587 of the donors excluded sequences that lacked an unambiguous match to a single V gene segment. In an earlier analysis of about 590 of the donors, a V segment was called functional when productive rearrangements were above 56.7%, and segregating when the standard deviation between donors exceeded 5%. To diagnose cytomegalovirus status from the catalog of TCR beta chain sequences, a statistical classification framework was built. A later analysis assigned V and J genes by comparing TCR nucleotide sequences with IMGT/GENE-DB human TR gene sequences. The TCRdist pipeline was used in a later analysis to assign CDR3 sequences and most-parsimonious VDJ recombination scenarios. A later analysis defined each TCR beta chain by its CDR3 amino acid sequence plus V-gene family, and excluded reads lacking a unique V-gene family. To address suspected cross-contamination and a sequencing artifact, a later analysis removed roughly 580 highly shared, low-generation-probability nucleotide sequences. In a later analysis, a clonal expansion index was calculated for each public chain from normalized within-repertoire ranks of inferred template counts. Generation probabilities in a later analysis came from a VDJ recombination model fitted to out-of-frame rearrangements, and those results were checked against IGoR. In a later analysis, hypergeometric tests were used to score TCR-TCR, TCR-HLA and TCR-CMV co-occurrence, with a repertoire-size bias correction applied to TCR pairs. In a later analysis, false discovery rates were estimated by permuting HLA or CMV assignments 20 times. In a later analysis, co-occurring TCRs were grouped with DBSCAN, and TCRdist sequence similarity was added when clustering was performed within HLA-allele-positive subsets. For co-occurrence clustering, repertoires with fewer than 30,000 or more than 120,000 public chains were excluded, along with four to six repertoires with anomalous nucleotide sharing. TCRdb retrieved this table from immuneACCESS and kept in-frame rearrangements only. Not all clones are present; in checked studies, unresolved V genes account for under half, and no reason is known for the remainder. V and J calls and clone size come straight from that table; D and trimming were deduced from the DNA. The sample table shows approximately 150,000 clones, and over 60% are seen once. Clones ranked in the top ten supply about 1.5% of the sample.

The V and J segments used are TRBV14 and TRBJ1-2, with TRBD1 matching 9 junction bases. The origin of this receptor is a woman in her thirties in good health and CMV-seronegative. The specimen sequenced was PBMCs. The CDR3 has the sequence CASSPRDRAYGYTF. The DNA is TGTGCCAGCAGCCCCCGGGACAGGGCCTATGGCTACACCTTC.